The 23 T cell receptor beta chains in this list originate from one sample, sequenced in a study of human T cells and chemical hapten exposure. TCRdb analysed the RACE reads with MiXCR anew, one entry per CDR3 protein. The sample has about 100,000 distinct CDR3 sequences; 9.5% to 12% are singletons. Indicated time point: patch test 2, 6 weeks after DPC sensitization. Treatment reported: therapeutic diphenylcyclopropenone sensitization with weekly scalp DPC. This specimen consisted of whole blood, obtained in connection with sensitization to the hapten diphenylcyclopropenone (DPC). The source of these receptors is a woman in her thirties or forties with alopecia areata. Some clones in this sample may be carry-over from other donors' samples.

This clonotype has ten or more counts. J is TRBJ2-3 and V is TRBV7-8; 9 bases match TRBD1. The germline V gene encodes CDR1 SGHVS and CDR2 FQNEAQ. The CDR3 is made up of 16 amino acids. V was clipped by 5 bases and J by 2 bases; unmatched bases: 8. CDR3 region: CASSPRDRVLTDTQYF. As DNA, the CDR3 is TGTGCCAGCAGCCCTAGGGACAGGGTACTCACAGATACGCAGTATTTT.

This clonotype was counted ten times or more. The gene calls are TRBV4-1 and TRBJ2-3; 8 nucleotides line up with TRBD2. The CDR3 contains 16 residues. Germline-derived CDR1 and CDR2 are MGHRA and YSYEKL. V lost 0 bases to trimming and J lost 2 bases; unmatched junction nucleotides: 4. As DNA, the CDR3 is TGCGCCAGCAGCCAAGAGTTAGCGGGAATCACAGATACGCAGTATTTT. It codes for CASSQELAGITDTQYF.

This clonotype was seen ten or more times. The rearrangement links TRBV2 to TRBJ2-5; 7 nucleotides align to TRBD2. Per germline, CDR1 SNHLY and CDR2 FYNNEI. V shed 4 bases, J shed 5 bases, and the junction held 13 bases outside the gene matches. This CDR3 comprises 16 residues. The CDR3 sequence is CASSGVGLGEWETQYF. CDR3 DNA sequence: TGTGCCAGCAGTGGAGTTGGACTAGGAGAGTGGGAGACCCAGTACTTC. The full variable domain, with the rest looked up from reference TRBV2 and TRBJ2-5, is EPEVTQTPSHQVTQMGQEVILRCVPISNHLYFYWYRQILGQKVEFLVSFYNNEISEKSEIFDDQFSVERPDGSNFTLKIRSTKLEDSAMYFCASSGVGLGEWETQYFGPGTRLLVL.

Ten or more counts support this clonotype. V is TRBV20-1 and J is TRBJ2-5, with no clear D. The CDR3 spans 14 residues. The V end was cut by 2 bases, the J end by 2 bases, with 12 bases between. From germline, CDR1 is DFQATT and CDR2 SNEGSKA (reference sequence). CDR3 amino acids: CSARSFGGQETQYF. For the CDR3, the DNA is TGCAGTGCTAGAAGTTTTGGCGGACAAGAGACCCAGTACTTC.

This clonotype was recorded at least ten times. The chain joins TRBV28 to TRBJ1-5; no reliable D call. This CDR3 region has 16 residues. V was pared by 4 bases and J by 1 base, with 14 bases between. Germline loops: CDR1 MDHEN, CDR2 SYDVKM. CDR3 DNA sequence: TGTGCCAGCAGTTCTAGGTTCTATGAAAGCAATCAGCCCCAGCATTTT. Its translation is CASSSRFYESNQPQHF.

This clonotype was recorded many times. The chain combines TRBV12-3 or TRBV12-4 with TRBJ1-5, with D maybe TRBD1 (5 bases). This CDR3 contains 14 residues. V was pared by 6 bases and J by 10 bases, with 19 bases between. CDR3 sequence (DNA): TGTGCCAGCAGGTTATCGGGGGGGTCTCGACCCCAGCATTTT. This translates into CASRLSGGSRPQHF.

This clonotype was picked up many times. This chain joins TRBV27 and TRBJ1-1, with 7 positions matching TRBD1. The CDR3 loop spans 14 amino acids. Per the germline V gene, CDR1 is MNHEY and CDR2 is SMNVEV (reference sequence). Losses at the gene ends were 5 bases for V and 1 base for J; bases not matched to a gene: 4. Written as DNA, the CDR3 is TGTGCCAGCAGTAGACAGGGCCCGAACACTGAAGCTTTCTTT. This gives the protein CASSRQGPNTEAFF.

This clonotype appeared many times. The chain uses TRBV28 and TRBJ2-7; no firm D call. This CDR3 has 13 residues. The germline V gene has CDR1 MDHEN and CDR2 SYDVKM. The germline V and J ends were trimmed by 6 bases and 6 bases, with 15 bases remaining between them. This chain's CDR3 is CASSPPRPGEQYF. CDR3 DNA sequence: TGTGCCAGCAGCCCGCCGCGCCCCGGCGAGCAGTACTTC.

This clonotype was seen a handful of times. The CDR3 DNA reads as TGTGCCAGCATAGATCTATACAGGTCGACCTACGAGCAGTACTTC. Protein: CASIDLYRSTYEQYF. V usage is TRBV6-1 and J usage is TRBJ2-7; D may be TRBD1 (5 bases). There are 15 residues in the CDR3. Trimming took 7 bases from V and 2 from J, leaving 18 bases between them. Germline V gene sequence: CDR1 MNHNS, CDR2 SASEGT.

The rearrangement links TRBV5-1 to TRBJ2-2, with 8 bases fitting TRBD2. Germline CDR1 SGHRS, CDR2 YFSETQ. The V segment lost 3 bases and the J segment 4 bases; nucleotides outside the gene matches: 8. There are 16 residues in the CDR3. This CDR3 is CASSYYQSGSTGELFF. The CDR3 DNA is TGCGCCAGCAGCTACTACCAGAGCGGGAGCACCGGGGAGCTGTTTTTT.

The V gene is TRBV9, the J gene TRBJ2-5, with 7 bases identical to TRBD2. V lost 3 bases and J lost 5; bases outside the gene matches: 10. CDR1 SGDLS and CDR2 YYNGEE come from the germline V gene. The CDR3 is 15 amino acids. The CDR3 is CASSARGVEVETQYF. CDR3 DNA sequence: TGTGCCAGCAGCGCCCGGGGGGTGGAGGTGGAGACCCAGTACTTC.

A note on this clonotype: At one boundary the junction diverges from the germline segment, which might be a read error. The chain recombines TRBV18 with TRBJ2-7; no clear D gene. The CDR3 sequence is 14 residues long. The germline CDR1 and CDR2 sequences are KGHSH and LQKENI. CDR3 sequence: CASSPPSERYELYF. The CDR3 coding sequence is TGTGCCAGCTCACCACCTTCCGAACGGTACGAGCTGTACTTC.

The table lists this clonotype with many counts. The chain links TRBV28 to TRBJ1-5; 7 bases align to TRBD1. The CDR3 covers 15 residues. Germline loops: CDR1 MDHEN, CDR2 SYDVKM. The J segment lost 8 bases and the V segment lost 7 bases, leaving 14 bases of the junction unmatched. CDR3 sequence reads: CASTFWGQGEKPQHF. The CDR3 DNA is TGTGCCAGCACCTTCTGGGGGCAGGGGGAAAAGCCCCAGCATTTT.

This clonotype occurred a few times. The chain recombines TRBV4-3 with TRBJ1-3; D unresolved. The CDR3 contains 14 residues. V was clipped by 0 bases and J by 4 bases, with 7 bases between them. Germline CDR1 and CDR2: LGHNA and YSLEER. The CDR3 loop reads CASSQDLRGNTIYF. CDR3 DNA sequence: TGCGCCAGCAGCCAAGATTTGAGGGGAAACACCATATATTTT.

The chain is built from TRBV28 and TRBJ2-7, with TRBD2 matching 14 bases. CDR1 and CDR2 from the germline V gene are MDHEN and SYDVKM. After removal of 6 bases from V and 4 bases from J, the junction contained 11 bases not matched to a gene. There are 17 residues in the CDR3. The CDR3 sequence: CASRGTGTSGSMYEQYF. Written as DNA, the CDR3 is TGTGCCAGCAGGGGGACCGGGACTAGCGGGAGTATGTACGAGCAGTACTTC.

This clonotype was seen a few times. The rearrangement links TRBV5-5 to TRBJ1-1; 7 nucleotides match TRBD1. The V segment lost 5 bases and the J segment 10 bases; nucleotides outside the gene matches: 8. Germline V gene sequence: CDR1 SGHKS, CDR2 YYEKEE (reference sequence). This CDR3 has 12 amino acids. The CDR3 region is CASSTAGGRAFF. CDR3 bases: TGTGCCAGCAGTACGGCAGGGGGAAGAGCTTTCTTT.

This clonotype was observed many times. CDR3 nucleotides: TGCGCCAGCAGCCACACCGGGGAGCTGTTTTTT. As protein: CASSHTGELFF. The V gene is TRBV10-2, the J gene TRBJ2-2; unclear D gene. Trimming took 6 bases from V and 3 from J, leaving 2 bases between them. The CDR3 runs 11 residues. Germline CDR1 reads WSHSY; CDR2 reads SAAADI.

The chain is built from TRBV4-3 and TRBJ2-1; 9 nucleotides align to TRBD2. Germline values: CDR1 LGHNA, CDR2 YSLEER. The V segment lost 0 bases and the J segment 4 bases; nucleotides outside the gene matches: 13. This CDR3 is built from 19 residues. Written as DNA, the CDR3 is TGCGCCAGCAGCCAAGATACCCCTTTAGCGGGAGTACGTTACAATGAGCAGTTCTTC. It codes for CASSQDTPLAGVRYNEQFF.

The chain joins TRBV9 to TRBJ1-6, with a weak D call TRBD1 (5 bases). CDR1 is SGDLS and CDR2 is YYNGEE in the germline V gene. Trimming pared 2 bases from V and 8 bases from J, leaving 11 bases between. The CDR3 has 14 amino acids. The chain's CDR3 is CASSVGGFDSPLHF. CDR3 in DNA: TGTGCCAGCAGCGTCGGGGGATTTGATTCACCCCTCCACTTT.

This clonotype was detected many times. The chain carries TRBV18 and TRBJ1-4, with D uncertain. From germline, CDR1 is KGHSH and CDR2 LQKENI. Trimming took off 2 bases at V and 2 bases at J, with 6 bases between the two ends. The CDR3 has 14 amino acids. The CDR3 loop reads CASSPGSTNEKLFF. CDR3 sequence (DNA): TGTGCCAGCTCACCAGGGAGCACTAATGAAAAACTGTTTTTT.

This clonotype has ten or more counts. The J gene is TRBJ2-3, the V gene TRBV4-3; 8 bases are shared with TRBD2. The junction had 3 bases not matched to a gene; V was cut back by 4 bases and J by 0 bases. The CDR3 spans 15 residues. Germline loops: CDR1 LGHNA, CDR2 YSLEER. CDR3 amino acids: CASSRSGSSTDTQYF. The CDR3, as DNA: TGCGCCAGCAGCCGGAGCGGGAGTAGCACAGATACGCAGTATTTT.

This clonotype was counted a few times. The gene calls are TRBV19 and TRBJ1-5; D is unclear. The CDR3 has 17 amino acids. V lost 3 bases and J 2 bases, leaving 17 bases between the germline ends. Germline V gene sequence: CDR1 LNHDA, CDR2 SQIVND (reference sequence). The CDR3 sequence: CASSILPPRAGNQPQHF. The CDR3 region has the DNA TGTGCCAGTAGTATTCTACCCCCGAGGGCAGGCAATCAGCCCCAGCATTTT.

Ten or more counts support this clonotype. V usage is TRBV12-3 or TRBV12-4 and J usage is TRBJ2-4, with 8 bases identical to TRBD2. The CDR3 has 14 residues. The J segment lost 4 bases and the V segment lost 6 bases, leaving 5 bases of the junction unmatched. DNA of the CDR3: TGTGCCAGCAGCCCCAGCGGGGGTAAAAACATTCAGTACTTC. This sequence encodes CASSPSGGKNIQYF.